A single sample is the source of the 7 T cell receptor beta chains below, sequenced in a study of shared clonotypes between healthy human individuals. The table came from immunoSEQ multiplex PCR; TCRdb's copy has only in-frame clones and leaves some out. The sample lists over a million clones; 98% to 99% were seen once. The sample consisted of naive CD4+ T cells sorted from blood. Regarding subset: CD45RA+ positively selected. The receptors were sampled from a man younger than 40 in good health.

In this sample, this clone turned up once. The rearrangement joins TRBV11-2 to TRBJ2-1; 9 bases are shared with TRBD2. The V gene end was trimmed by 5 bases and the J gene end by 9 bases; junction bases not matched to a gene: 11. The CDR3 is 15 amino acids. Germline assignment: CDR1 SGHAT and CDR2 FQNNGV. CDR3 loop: CASSQLSGRSAEQFF. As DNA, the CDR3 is TGTGCCAGCAGCCAACTAAGCGGGAGGTCGGCTGAGCAGTTCTTC. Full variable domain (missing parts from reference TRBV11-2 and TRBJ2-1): EAGVAQSPRYKIIEKRQSVAFWCNPISGHATLYWYQQILGQGPKLLIQFQNNGVVDDSQLPKDRFSAERLKGVDSTLKIQPAKLEDSAVYLCASSQLSGRSAEQFFGPGTRLTVL.

This CDR3 is CASSRGGHYEQYF. The DNA of the CDR3 is TGTGCCAGCAGTCGAGGGGGCCACTACGAGCAGTACTTC. The V call is TRBV27, the J call TRBJ2-7, with 7 bases identical to TRBD1. J lost 3 bases, V lost 5 bases, and 4 bases had no gene match. The CDR3 is made up of 13 amino acids. Germline CDR1 is MNHEY and CDR2 is SMNVEV (reference sequence).

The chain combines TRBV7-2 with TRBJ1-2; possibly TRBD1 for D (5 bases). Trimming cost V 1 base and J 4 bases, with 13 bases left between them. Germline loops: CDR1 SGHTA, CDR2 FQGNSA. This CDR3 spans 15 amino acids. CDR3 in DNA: TGTGCCAGCAGCTTAGTAGCAGGGAATACCTATGGCTACACCTTC. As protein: CASSLVAGNTYGYTF.

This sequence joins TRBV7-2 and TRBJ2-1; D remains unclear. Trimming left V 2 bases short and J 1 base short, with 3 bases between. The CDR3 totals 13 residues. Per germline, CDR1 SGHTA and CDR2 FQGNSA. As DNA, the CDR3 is TGTGCCAGCAGCTTAATTTCCTACAATGAGCAGTTCTTC. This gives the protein CASSLISYNEQFF.

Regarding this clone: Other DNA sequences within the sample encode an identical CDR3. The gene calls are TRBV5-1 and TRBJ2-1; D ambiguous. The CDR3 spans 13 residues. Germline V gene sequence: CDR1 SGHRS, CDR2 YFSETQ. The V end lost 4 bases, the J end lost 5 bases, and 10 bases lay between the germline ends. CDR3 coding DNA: TGCGCCAGCAGCCTAGGACCCAACAATGAGCAGTTCTTC. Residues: CASSLGPNNEQFF.

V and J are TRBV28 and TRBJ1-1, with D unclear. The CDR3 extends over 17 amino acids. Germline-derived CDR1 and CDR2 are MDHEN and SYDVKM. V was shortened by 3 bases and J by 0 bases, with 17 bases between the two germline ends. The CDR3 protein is CASSFSLGNILNTEAFF. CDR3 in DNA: TGTGCCAGCAGTTTTTCGTTGGGAAATATTTTGAACACTGAAGCTTTCTTT.

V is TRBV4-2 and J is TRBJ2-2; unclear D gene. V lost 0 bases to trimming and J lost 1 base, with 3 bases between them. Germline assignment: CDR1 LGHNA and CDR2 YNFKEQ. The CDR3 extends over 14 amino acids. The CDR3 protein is CASSQDENTGELFF. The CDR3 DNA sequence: TGTGCCAGCAGCCAAGATGAGAACACCGGGGAGCTGTTTTTT.